Listed below are T cell receptor beta chains from one sample, sequenced in a study of OX40 agonist ivuxolimab in advanced cancers. TCRdb's table, derived via immunoSEQ multiplex PCR, lists solely in-frame clones and lacks some. Altogether 45,000 or so clones are present, approximately 86% being singletons, with the ten largest covering roughly 18%. This specimen was CD4+ or CD8+ T cells sorted from blood, taken in a trial of the OX40 agonist ivuxolimab. These receptors were obtained from an adult with an advanced solid tumor such as melanoma, head and neck, liver or kidney cancer. Each CDR3 is given without its conserved first and last residue. Fields, in order: CDR3 protein, J gene, V gene.

CDR3 protein: ASSIDRIYTEAF
J gene: TRBJ1-1
V gene: TRBV28

CDR3 protein: ATSRDEGAGEQY
J gene: TRBJ2-7
V gene: TRBV15

CDR3 protein: ASSQELGMNTEAF
J gene: TRBJ1-1
V gene: TRBV4-2

CDR3 protein: ASSLTGAGELF
J gene: TRBJ2-2
V gene: TRBV7-9

CDR3 protein: ASSVAGANADTQY
J gene: TRBJ2-3
V gene: TRBV7-3

CDR3 protein: ASSWSQGGGGYT
J gene: TRBJ1-2
V gene: TRBV5-4

CDR3 protein: ASSQEGGRYEQY
J gene: TRBJ2-7
V gene: TRBV4-3

CDR3 protein: ASSLIPGELF
J gene: TRBJ2-2
V gene: TRBV7-9

CDR3 protein: ASRLTGSGADTQY
J gene: TRBJ2-3
V gene: TRBV5-1

CDR3 protein: ASSDSGQGVYNEQF
J gene: TRBJ2-1
V gene: TRBV9

CDR3 protein: ASSLPGQPYEQY
J gene: TRBJ2-7
V gene: TRBV5-1

CDR3 protein: ASSFQSGLAAQETQY
J gene: TRBJ2-5
V gene: TRBV28

CDR3 protein: ASSQAEQRGPQH
J gene: TRBJ1-5
V gene: TRBV4-1

CDR3 protein: ASRYHLGPEGETGELF
J gene: TRBJ2-2
V gene: TRBV11-2

CDR3 protein: ASSLGITEAF
J gene: TRBJ1-1
V gene: TRBV7-2